Below, 10 T cell receptor beta chains from the same sample are listed, as sequenced in a study of T cells after yellow fever vaccination. One entry per CDR3 protein results from TCRdb running MiXCR on the 5' RACE reads. The top ten hold approximately 19% of the sample, which has about 320,000 distinct CDR3 sequences, over 3.5% seen once. Sequencing was performed on PBMCs, taken 15 days after the yellow fever booster vaccination. The receptors were gathered from a young man who received the YFV17D yellow fever vaccine.

The rearrangement uses TRBV5-4 and TRBJ2-3; 7 nucleotides agree with TRBD1. CDR1 is SGHNT and CDR2 is YYREEE in the germline V gene (reference sequence). This CDR3 region has 14 residues. The V and J ends lost 4 bases and 3 bases, in that order; junction bases with no gene match: 5. The CDR3, as DNA: TGTGCCAGCAGCCGGGACAGTCGAACAGATACGCAGTATTTT. Translated: CASSRDSRTDTQYF. The full variable domain, with the rest looked up from reference TRBV5-4 and TRBJ2-3, is ETGVTQSPTHLIKTRGQQVTLRCSSQSGHNTVSWYQQALGQGPQFIFQYYREEENGRGNFPPRFSGLQFPNYSSELNVNALELDDSALYLCASSRDSRTDTQYFGPGTRLTVL.

This rearrangement joins TRBV5-5 to TRBJ1-5; TRBD1 matches 10 bases. V was pared by 4 bases and J by 1 base, with 2 bases of the junction left unmatched. The CDR3 is 15 amino acids. Looked up from germline, CDR1 is SGHKS and CDR2 is YYEKEE (reference sequence). CDR3 sequence: CASSRTGGSNQPQHF. The CDR3 nucleotides read TGTGCCAGCAGCAGGACAGGGGGGAGCAATCAGCCCCAGCATTTT.

This clonotype was counted many times. The chain has TRBV5-4 and TRBJ2-5, with a possible D match to TRBD2 (6 bases). Trimming pared 4 bases from V and 1 base from J, leaving 14 bases between. Germline V gene lookup returns CDR1 SGHNT and CDR2 YYREEE (reference sequence). CDR3 length: 15 residues. The CDR3 DNA follows: TGTGCCAGCAGCCACTCGCGGGGCAGCCAAGAGACCCAGTACTTC. Protein sequence: CASSHSRGSQETQYF.

This clonotype was found many times. The J gene is TRBJ2-2, the V gene TRBV18; D not resolved. The CDR3 totals 15 residues. Germline CDR1 KGHSH, CDR2 LQKENI. With 2 bases removed from V and 2 bases from J, the gap between germline ends came to 9 bases. Here the CDR3 DNA reads TGTGCCAGCTCACCAGATCTTGGCAACACCGGGGAGCTGTTTTTT. It is translated as CASSPDLGNTGELFF.

This clonotype was observed many times. The chain links TRBV7-6 to TRBJ2-5; D may be TRBD1 (5 bases). CDR1 is SGHVS, CDR2 FNYEAQ, per germline. The CDR3 has 14 amino acids. Deletions cut 1 base from V and 0 bases from J, with 6 bases between. The CDR3 loop is CASSLDRNQETQYF. For the CDR3, the DNA is TGTGCCAGCAGCTTAGACAGGAACCAAGAGACCCAGTACTTC.

Only a few counts were recorded for this clonotype. The chain couples TRBV25-1 to TRBJ1-1; D remains ambiguous. Trimming left V 1 base short and J 9 bases short, with 12 bases between. From germline, CDR1 is MGHDK and CDR2 SYGVNS. This CDR3 has 13 amino acids. CDR3: CASSEWGEVQAFF. Here the CDR3 DNA reads TGTGCCAGCAGTGAATGGGGTGAGGTCCAAGCTTTCTTT. Based on the CDR3 plus reference TRBV25-1 and TRBJ1-1, the full variable domain is EADIYQTPRYLVIGTGKKITLECSQTMGHDKMYWYQQDPGMELHLIHYSYGVNSTEKGDLSSESTVSRIRTEHFPLTLESARPSHTSQYLCASSEWGEVQAFFGQGTRLTVV.

In this sample, this clonotype turned up many times. V gene TRBV6-5 combines with J gene TRBJ1-4; unclear D gene. Germline V gene lookup returns CDR1 MNHEY and CDR2 SVGAGI. The CDR3 extends over 12 amino acids. Trimming pared 0 bases from V and 8 bases from J, leaving 4 bases between. This CDR3 is CASSYSGEKLFF. In DNA form, the CDR3 reads TGTGCCAGCAGTTACTCAGGGGAAAAACTGTTTTTT.

This clonotype was counted between two and nine times. The chain combines TRBV3-1 with TRBJ2-1; D unclear. Germline values: CDR1 LGHDT, CDR2 YNNKEL (reference sequence). The CDR3 covers 15 residues. V was clipped by 0 bases and J by 2 bases, with 8 bases between them. The CDR3 sequence: CASSQDLGPYNEQFF. Written as DNA, the CDR3 is TGTGCCAGCAGCCAAGATTTGGGCCCCTACAATGAGCAGTTCTTC.

The rearrangement joins TRBV12-3 or TRBV12-4 to TRBJ1-2, with TRBD1 matching 9 bases. This CDR3 is built from 18 residues. The V gene end was trimmed by 6 bases and the J gene end by 1 base; junction bases not matched to a gene: 15. This chain's CDR3 is CASRLVPRQGGDNYGYTF. The DNA for the CDR3 is TGTGCCAGCAGGCTCGTACCAAGACAGGGGGGCGATAACTATGGCTACACCTTC.

V is TRBV4-1 and J is TRBJ2-1; 9 bases line up with TRBD2. V was clipped by 8 bases and J by 8 bases; unmatched bases: 16. CDR3 size: 16 residues. The germline gives CDR1 MGHRA, CDR2 YSYEKL. CDR3 sequence: CASFFTWTSVGDEQFF. CDR3 nucleotide sequence: TGCGCCAGCTTTTTCACGTGGACTAGCGTCGGGGATGAGCAGTTCTTC.